This TCR beta chain is drawn from a study of T cell responses to AZD1222 COVID-19 vaccine. Whole-study context: Investigators merged groups given second doses at roughly 4 or roughly 12 weeks. Study-wide results and limits: Among the donors, most were white British and more were female, and clonal diversity was possibly underestimated. Among AZD1222 vaccinees, only five to seven were seropositive at baseline.

Losses at the gene ends were 5 bases for V and 0 bases for J; bases not matched to a gene: 5. Germline V lookup: CDR1 SGHTA, CDR2 FQGTGA. The CDR3 loop spans 15 amino acids. Remarks on this clone: Antigen unknown.

Sequencing was performed with immunoSEQ multiplex PCR; in TCRdb, only in-frame clones are kept and a portion is missing. The data contain roughly 120,000 clones, 65% to 90% of them singletons. The sequence was collected from an adult in good health. The chain links TRBV7-3 to TRBJ2-3, with 7 nucleotides matching TRBD2. Source: peripheral blood, taken on day 0 of AZD1222 vaccination. CDR3 bases: TGTGCCAGCAGCCCGCTAGCGGCAAGCACAGATACGCAGTATTTT. This codes for CASSPLAASTDTQYF.